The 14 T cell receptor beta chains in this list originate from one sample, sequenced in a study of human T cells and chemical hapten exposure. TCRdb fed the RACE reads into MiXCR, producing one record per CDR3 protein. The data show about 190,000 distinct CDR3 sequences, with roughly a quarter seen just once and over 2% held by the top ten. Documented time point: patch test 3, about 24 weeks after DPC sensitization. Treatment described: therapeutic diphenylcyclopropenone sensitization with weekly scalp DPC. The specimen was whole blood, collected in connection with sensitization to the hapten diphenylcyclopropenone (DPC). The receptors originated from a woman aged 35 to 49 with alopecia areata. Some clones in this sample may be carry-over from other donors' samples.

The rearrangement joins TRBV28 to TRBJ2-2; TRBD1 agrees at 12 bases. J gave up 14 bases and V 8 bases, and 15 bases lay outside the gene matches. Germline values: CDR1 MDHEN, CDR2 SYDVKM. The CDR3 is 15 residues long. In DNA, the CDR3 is TGTGCCAGCGTCGACTTCGGGACAGGGGGCTCGGGACTGTTTTTT. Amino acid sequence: CASVDFGTGGSGLFF.

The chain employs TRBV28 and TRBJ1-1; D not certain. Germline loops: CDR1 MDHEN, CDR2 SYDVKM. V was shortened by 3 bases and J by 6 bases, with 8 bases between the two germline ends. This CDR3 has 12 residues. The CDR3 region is CASSFERAEAFF. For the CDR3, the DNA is TGTGCCAGCAGTTTTGAGCGGGCTGAAGCTTTCTTT.

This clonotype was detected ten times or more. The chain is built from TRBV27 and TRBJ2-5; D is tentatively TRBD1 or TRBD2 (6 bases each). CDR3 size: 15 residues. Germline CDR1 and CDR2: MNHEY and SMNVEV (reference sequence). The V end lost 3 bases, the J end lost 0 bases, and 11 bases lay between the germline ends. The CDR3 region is CASSFRGPNQETQYF. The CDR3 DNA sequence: TGTGCCAGCAGTTTCCGGGGGCCTAACCAAGAGACCCAGTACTTC.

This CDR3 is CASSSYDLRGRGGEQYF. CDR3 sequence (DNA): TGTGCCAGCAGTTCATATGATCTGAGGGGGCGAGGGGGCGAGCAGTACTTC. The chain joins TRBV28 to TRBJ2-7, with TRBD1 matching over 7 bases. This CDR3 has 17 amino acids. Unmatched junction bases numbered 18, after V lost 4 bases and J lost 6 bases. CDR1 and CDR2 from the germline V gene are MDHEN and SYDVKM.

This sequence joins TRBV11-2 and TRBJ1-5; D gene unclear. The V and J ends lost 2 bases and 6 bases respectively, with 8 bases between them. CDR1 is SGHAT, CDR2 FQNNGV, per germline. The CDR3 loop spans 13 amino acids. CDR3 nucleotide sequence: TGTGCCAGCAGCTTAAAGGGAAGTCAGCCCCAGCATTTT. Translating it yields CASSLKGSQPQHF.

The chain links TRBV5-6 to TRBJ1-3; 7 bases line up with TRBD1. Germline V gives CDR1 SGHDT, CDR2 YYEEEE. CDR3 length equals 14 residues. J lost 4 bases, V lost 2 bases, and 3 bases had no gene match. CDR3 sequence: CASSFPGQGNTIYF. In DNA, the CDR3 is TGTGCCAGCAGCTTCCCGGGACAGGGAAACACCATATATTTT.

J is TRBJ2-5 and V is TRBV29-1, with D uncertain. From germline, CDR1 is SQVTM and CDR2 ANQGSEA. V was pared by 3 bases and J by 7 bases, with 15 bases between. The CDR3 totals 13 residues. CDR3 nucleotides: TGCAGCGTTGATATAGTCAGGATGGGGACCCAGTACTTC. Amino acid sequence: CSVDIVRMGTQYF.

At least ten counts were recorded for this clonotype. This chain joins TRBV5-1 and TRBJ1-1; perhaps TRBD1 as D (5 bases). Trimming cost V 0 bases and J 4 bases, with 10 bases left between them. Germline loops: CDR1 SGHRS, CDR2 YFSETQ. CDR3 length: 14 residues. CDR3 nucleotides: TGCGCCAGCAGCTTGGCCCAGGGAGGCACTGAAGCTTTCTTT. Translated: CASSLAQGGTEAFF.

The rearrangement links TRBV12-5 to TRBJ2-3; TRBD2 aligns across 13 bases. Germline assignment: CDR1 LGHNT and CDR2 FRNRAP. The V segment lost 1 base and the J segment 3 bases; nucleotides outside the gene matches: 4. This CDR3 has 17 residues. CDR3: CASGLGRLAGGTDTQYF. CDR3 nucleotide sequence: TGTGCTAGTGGTTTGGGACGACTAGCGGGAGGAACAGATACGCAGTATTTT. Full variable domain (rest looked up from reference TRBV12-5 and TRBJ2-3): DARVTQTPRHKVTEMGQEVTMRCQPILGHNTVFWYRQTMMQGLELLAYFRNRAPLDDSGMPKDRFSAEMPDATLATLKIQPSEPRDSAVYFCASGLGRLAGGTDTQYFGPGTRLTVL.

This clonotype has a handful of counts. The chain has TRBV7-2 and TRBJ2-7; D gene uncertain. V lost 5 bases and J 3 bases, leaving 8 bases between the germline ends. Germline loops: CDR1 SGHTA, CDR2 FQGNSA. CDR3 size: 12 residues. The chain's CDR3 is CASSPSLYEQYF. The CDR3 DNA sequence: TGTGCCAGCAGCCCCTCCCTCTACGAGCAGTACTTC.

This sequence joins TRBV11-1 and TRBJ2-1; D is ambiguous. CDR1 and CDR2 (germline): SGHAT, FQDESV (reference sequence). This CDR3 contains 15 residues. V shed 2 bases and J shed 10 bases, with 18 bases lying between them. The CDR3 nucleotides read TGTGCCAGCAGCTTAAATTCCGTGGGCATGGGAGAGCAGTTCTTC. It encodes CASSLNSVGMGEQFF.

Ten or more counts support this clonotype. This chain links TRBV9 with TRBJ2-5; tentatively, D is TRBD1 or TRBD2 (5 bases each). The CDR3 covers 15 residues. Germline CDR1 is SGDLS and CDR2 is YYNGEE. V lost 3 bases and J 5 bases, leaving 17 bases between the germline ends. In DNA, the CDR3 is TGTGCCAGCAGCGGTGGGGGAGTCGGATCGGAGACCCAGTACTTC. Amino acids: CASSGGGVGSETQYF.

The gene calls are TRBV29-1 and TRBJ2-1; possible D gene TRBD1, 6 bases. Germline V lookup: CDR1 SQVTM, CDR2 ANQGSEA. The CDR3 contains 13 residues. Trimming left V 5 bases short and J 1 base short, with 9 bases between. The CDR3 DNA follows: TGCAGCGTTTCTGGACAGTCCTACAATGAGCAGTTCTTC. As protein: CSVSGQSYNEQFF.

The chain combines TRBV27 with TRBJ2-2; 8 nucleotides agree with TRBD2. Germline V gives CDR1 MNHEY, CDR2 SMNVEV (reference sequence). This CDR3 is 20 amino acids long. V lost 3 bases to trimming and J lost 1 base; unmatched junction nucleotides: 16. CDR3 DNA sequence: TGTGCCAGCAGTTTCTTCCCCAGCGGGGGTCGGGGGGAGAACACCGGGGAGCTGTTTTTT. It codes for CASSFFPSGGRGENTGELFF.